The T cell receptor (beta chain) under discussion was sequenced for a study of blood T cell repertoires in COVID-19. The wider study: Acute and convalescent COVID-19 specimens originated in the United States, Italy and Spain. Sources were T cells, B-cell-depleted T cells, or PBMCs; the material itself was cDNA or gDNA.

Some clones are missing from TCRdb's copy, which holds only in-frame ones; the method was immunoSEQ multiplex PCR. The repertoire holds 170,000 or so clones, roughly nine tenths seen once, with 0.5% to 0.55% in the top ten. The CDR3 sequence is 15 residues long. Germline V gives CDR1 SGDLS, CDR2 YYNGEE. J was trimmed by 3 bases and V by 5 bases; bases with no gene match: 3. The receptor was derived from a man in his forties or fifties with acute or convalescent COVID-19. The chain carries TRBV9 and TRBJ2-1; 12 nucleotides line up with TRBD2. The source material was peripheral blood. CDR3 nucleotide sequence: TGTGCCAGCAGTGGGACTAGCGGGTTCTACAATGAGCAGTTCTTC. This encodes CASSGTSGFYNEQFF.